One and the same sample provided the 26 T cell receptor beta chains below, sequenced in a study of CD4+ T cells in melanoma. Measured with immunoSEQ multiplex PCR; TCRdb has only the in-frame clones, and not every one. The table records over 45,000 clones, almost 70% of them present only once. The sample comprised tumor tissue. The receptor set was obtained from a human donor with melanoma.

This clone turned up a few times. This sequence joins TRBV10-3 and TRBJ1-1; 10 bases agree with TRBD1. The CDR3 runs 15 residues. Germline V gives CDR1 ENHRY, CDR2 SYGVKD. J was trimmed by 4 bases and V by 6 bases; bases with no gene match: 8. The CDR3 DNA is TGTGCCATCAGGCTTGGACAGGGGGAGGGCACTGAAGCTTTCTTT. This encodes CAIRLGQGEGTEAFF.

Details on this clone: It is likely a read error: a sequence one base away is far more abundant. The chain combines TRBV14 with TRBJ2-7; no clear D gene. The CDR3 has 12 amino acids. CDR1 and CDR2 (germline): SGHDN, FVKESK. Trimming pared 2 bases from V and 4 bases from J, leaving 6 bases between. The chain's CDR3 is CASSQHGYEQYF. DNA of the CDR3: TGTGCCAGCAGCCAACACGGGTACGAGCAGTACTTC. The complete variable domain, with remaining parts taken from reference TRBV14 and TRBJ2-7, reads EAGVTQFPSHSVIEKGQTVTLRCDPISGHDNLYWYRRVMGKEIKFLLHFVKESKQDESGMPNNRFLAERTGGTYSTLKVQPAELEDSGVYFCASSQHGYEQYFGPGTRLTVT.

The chain joins TRBV5-8 to TRBJ2-3; D may be TRBD2 (5 bases). This CDR3 comprises 14 residues. CDR1 is SGHTS and CDR2 is YDEGEE in the germline V gene. V lost 2 bases and J 0 bases, leaving 7 bases between the germline ends. CDR3 DNA: TGTGCCAGCAGCTTCAGGACTAGCACAGATACGCAGTATTTT. It specifies CASSFRTSTDTQYF.

This clone has just a few counts. V gene TRBV7-2 combines with J gene TRBJ2-1; D is unclear. Germline CDR1 SGHTA, CDR2 FQGNSA. V lost 0 bases, J lost 7 bases, and 4 bases lay in between. The CDR3 runs to 12 residues. CDR3 sequence reads: CASSLAKNEQFF. CDR3 coding DNA: TGTGCCAGCAGCTTAGCAAAAAATGAGCAGTTCTTC.

There are many counts of this clone. The genes are TRBV5-1 and TRBJ1-2; 8 bases agree with TRBD1. The germline gives CDR1 SGHRS, CDR2 YFSETQ. V shed 4 bases, J shed 7 bases, and the junction held 6 bases outside the gene matches. The CDR3 is made up of 13 amino acids. In DNA form, the CDR3 reads TGCGCCAGCAGCATTGGACAGGGCGGTGGCTACACCTTC. Translated: CASSIGQGGGYTF.

V gene TRBV6-6 combines with J gene TRBJ2-7; D is unresolved. CDR3 length: 11 residues. Trimming took off 2 bases at V and 7 bases at J, with 6 bases between the two ends. Germline CDR1 reads MNHNY; CDR2 reads SVGAGI (reference sequence). CDR3 nucleotides: TGTGCCAGCAGTTACGATGGGGAGCAGTACTTC. It translates to CASSYDGEQYF.

This clone was counted a few times. The genes are TRBV5-6 and TRBJ2-5; tentatively, D is TRBD1 or TRBD2 (6 bases each). The CDR3 consists of 16 residues. V gave up 0 bases and J gave up 4 bases, with 16 bases separating them. In germline, CDR1 is SGHDT, CDR2 YYEEEE. The DNA for the CDR3 is TGTGCCAGCAGCTTGGGTGGGGCCCGGGGGCCAGAGACCCAGTACTTC. This translates into CASSLGGARGPETQYF.

The chain is built from TRBV5-1 and TRBJ2-7; D may be TRBD1 or TRBD2 (5 bases each). The CDR3 has 13 residues. The germline gives CDR1 SGHRS, CDR2 YFSETQ. Trimming removed 4 bases at V and 3 bases at J, with 11 bases between. The CDR3 nucleotides read TGCGCCAGCAGCATGGGACCTGGCTACGAGCAGTACTTC. Translation gives CASSMGPGYEQYF. Full variable domain (outside the CDR3, taken from reference TRBV5-1 and TRBJ2-7): KAGVTQTPRYLIKTRGQQVTLSCSPISGHRSVSWYQQTPGQGLQFLFEYFSETQRNKGNFPGRFSGRQFSNSRSEMNVSTLELGDSALYLCASSMGPGYEQYFGPGTRLTVT.

V is TRBV2 and J is TRBJ2-2; 7 nucleotides agree with TRBD1. CDR1 SNHLY and CDR2 FYNNEI come from the germline V gene. The V gene end was trimmed by 4 bases and the J gene end by 0 bases; junction bases not matched to a gene: 2. The CDR3 consists of 15 residues. The CDR3 loop reads CASSADRTNTGELFF. The CDR3 nucleotides read TGTGCCAGCAGTGCGGACAGGACGAACACCGGGGAGCTGTTTTTT. Using reference TRBV2 and TRBJ2-2 for the parts outside the CDR3, the full variable domain is EPEVTQTPSHQVTQMGQEVILRCVPISNHLYFYWYRQILGQKVEFLVSFYNNEISEKSEIFDDQFSVERPDGSNFTLKIRSTKLEDSAMYFCASSADRTNTGELFFGEGSRLTVL.

V usage is TRBV25-1 and J usage is TRBJ2-1; perhaps TRBD1 as D (5 bases). Looked up from germline, CDR1 is MGHDK and CDR2 is SYGVNS. The V end was cut by 5 bases, the J end by 9 bases, with 11 bases between. The CDR3 covers 12 residues. The CDR3 loop is CASSLQGGEQFF. The CDR3 DNA follows: TGTGCCAGCAGTCTTCAGGGCGGTGAGCAGTTCTTC.

The chain joins TRBV29-1 to TRBJ2-1, with D possibly being TRBD2 (6 bases). The germline V gene has CDR1 SQVTM and CDR2 ANQGSEA. The V and J ends lost 6 bases and 7 bases respectively, with 19 bases between them. This CDR3 region has 14 residues. CDR3 DNA: TGCAGCGTCCCCCGGGACTGGAAAAGAAATGAGCAGTTCTTC. Protein: CSVPRDWKRNEQFF.

This clone was found once. The chain carries TRBV18 and TRBJ1-1; no definite D call. In germline, CDR1 is KGHSH, CDR2 LQKENI. Trimming took 1 base from V and 0 from J, leaving 3 bases between them. This CDR3 comprises 13 residues. The CDR3 nucleotides are TGTGCCAGCTCACCACTGATGAACACTGAAGCTTTCTTT. Translation: CASSPLMNTEAFF.

This clone was observed a few times. The chain carries TRBV15 and TRBJ1-5; TRBD1 matches 9 bases. With V trimmed by 5 bases and J by 4 bases, 3 bases remained unmatched. CDR1 and CDR2 (germline): LNHNV, YYDKDF (reference sequence). The CDR3 is 14 residues long. CDR3 protein: CATSGDRVNQPQHF. CDR3 bases: TGTGCCACCAGCGGGGACAGGGTTAATCAGCCCCAGCATTTT.

Remarks on this clone: Other DNA sequences in the sample encode the same CDR3. The chain couples TRBV4-1 to TRBJ2-1; the D is unclear. Germline values: CDR1 MGHRA, CDR2 YSYEKL. This CDR3 is built from 11 residues. With 3 bases removed from V and 7 bases from J, the gap between germline ends came to 4 bases. The DNA of the CDR3 is TGCGCCAGCAGCCAGGGGAATGAGCAGTTCTTC. Encoded protein: CASSQGNEQFF.

The chain couples TRBV9 to TRBJ1-1; no definite D call. V was pared by 3 bases and J by 5 bases, with 11 bases between. This CDR3 region has 13 residues. Looked up from germline, CDR1 is SGDLS and CDR2 is YYNGEE. CDR3 coding DNA: TGTGCCAGCAGCGGTCGGCAGGAGACTGAAGCTTTCTTT. This sequence encodes CASSGRQETEAFF.

There are many counts of this clone. The chain uses TRBV6-6 and TRBJ1-3, with D unclear. The V gene lost 2 bases and the J gene lost 3 bases, with 14 bases spanning the gap. Germline values: CDR1 MNHNY, CDR2 SVGAGI (reference sequence). The CDR3 contains 16 residues. The DNA for the CDR3 is TGTGCCAGCAGTTACCCCTTATCCAGAGGTGGAAACACCATATATTTT. Amino acids: CASSYPLSRGGNTIYF.

This chain joins TRBV4-1 and TRBJ2-5; 12 bases map to TRBD2. The CDR3 covers 17 residues. Germline assignment: CDR1 MGHRA and CDR2 YSYEKL. The trim removed 1 base at V and 5 bases at J, leaving 8 bases unmatched. CDR3 protein: CASSQVWASGGEETQYF. CDR3 nucleotide sequence: TGCGCCAGCAGCCAAGTCTGGGCTAGCGGGGGGGAGGAGACCCAGTACTTC.

This clone was observed once. The rearrangement joins TRBV4-1 to TRBJ1-4; the match to TRBD1 covers 12 bases. Germline loops: CDR1 MGHRA, CDR2 YSYEKL. V gave up 1 base and J gave up 7 bases; unmatched junction bases: 1. This CDR3 spans 15 amino acids. The DNA of the CDR3 is TGCGCCAGCAGCCAAGGGGACAGGGGGCCTGAAAAACTGTTTTTT. Translating it yields CASSQGDRGPEKLFF.

The count of this clone is one. This sequence joins TRBV11-2 and TRBJ1-2, with no clear D. Deletions cut 7 bases from V and 0 bases from J, with 12 bases between. CDR1 and CDR2 (germline): SGHAT, FQNNGV. This CDR3 has 14 amino acids. The CDR3 spells CASTLLRANYGYTF. CDR3 nucleotide sequence: TGTGCCAGCACCCTACTGAGAGCTAACTATGGCTACACCTTC. The full variable domain, its missing parts supplied by reference TRBV11-2 and TRBJ1-2, is EAGVAQSPRYKIIEKRQSVAFWCNPISGHATLYWYQQILGQGPKLLIQFQNNGVVDDSQLPKDRFSAERLKGVDSTLKIQPAKLEDSAVYLCASTLLRANYGYTFGSGTRLTVV.

V is TRBV6-5 and J is TRBJ1-2, with 9 bases identical to TRBD1. The CDR3 loop spans 14 amino acids. Germline V gene sequence: CDR1 MNHEY, CDR2 SVGAGI. V lost 3 bases to trimming and J lost 6 bases; unmatched junction nucleotides: 5. The CDR3 sequence: CASSYTGGLDGYTF. The CDR3, as DNA: TGTGCCAGCAGTTATACAGGGGGCTTAGATGGCTACACCTTC.

This clone was detected once. The rearrangement links TRBV5-1 to TRBJ1-6; D not certain. The V end was cut by 3 bases, the J end by 7 bases, with 11 bases between. Germline CDR1 is SGHRS and CDR2 is YFSETQ. The CDR3 sequence is 14 residues long. CDR3 sequence (DNA): TGCGCCAGCAGCTACGGGTCTCAGAATTCACCCCTCCACTTT. It encodes CASSYGSQNSPLHF.

The sample holds many counts of this clone. The chain is built from TRBV6-5 and TRBJ2-7, with a possible D match to TRBD1 (5 bases). CDR1 MNHEY and CDR2 SVGAGI come from the germline V gene. V lost 5 bases and J 2 bases, leaving 13 bases between the germline ends. CDR3 length equals 14 residues. The CDR3 region has the DNA TGTGCCAGCAGTGAAGACAGCCCACCCTACGAGCAGTACTTC. This codes for CASSEDSPPYEQYF.

This clone was detected a few times. The chain carries TRBV6-5 and TRBJ1-2; 9 positions match TRBD1. The CDR3 covers 14 residues. The ends lost 5 bases at V and 4 bases at J; junction bases unmatched: 5. Germline assignment: CDR1 MNHEY and CDR2 SVGAGI. For the CDR3, the DNA is TGTGCCAGCAGTAAGGGACAGGGCGGCTATGGCTACACCTTC. This codes for CASSKGQGGYGYTF.

The chain is built from TRBV27 and TRBJ2-7; D gene uncertain. Germline loops: CDR1 MNHEY, CDR2 SMNVEV (reference sequence). The germline V and J ends were trimmed by 2 bases and 6 bases, with 17 bases remaining between them. The CDR3 is 15 residues long. CDR3 in DNA: TGTGCCAGCAGTTTAACAGACGGGTTGATGGTCGAGCAGTACTTC. Its translation is CASSLTDGLMVEQYF.

The chain carries TRBV18 and TRBJ1-2; D uncertain. V shed 2 bases and J shed 7 bases, with 17 bases lying between them. This CDR3 has 15 amino acids. The germline V gene has CDR1 KGHSH and CDR2 LQKENI. In DNA form, the CDR3 reads TGTGCCAGCTCACCAGGCCAGGAGGTCTCTGGTGGCTACACCTTC. It yields the protein CASSPGQEVSGGYTF.

This chain uses TRBV4-3 with TRBJ1-4; D unresolved. The V gene's germline CDR1 is LGHNA and CDR2 YSLEER. V lost 0 bases to trimming and J lost 11 bases, with 16 bases between them. The CDR3 is made up of 15 amino acids. The CDR3 DNA is TGCGCCAGCAGCCAAGATCTAGTGTCCGCCGGGAAACTGTTTTTT. It is translated as CASSQDLVSAGKLFF.